This T cell receptor (beta chain) was identified in a study of CD8 T cells in ankylosing spondylitis. Via MiXCR, TCRdb re-called the 5' RACE reads, giving one row per CDR3 protein. The sample contains hundreds of thousands of distinct CDR3 sequences, 20% of which appear only once. This TCR came from a male donor with ankylosing spondylitis or in good health (not recorded which). Material for sequencing was blood, either unsorted or a sorted T cell fraction (not recorded which).

The CDR3 sequence is CSAREGTGPRRETQYF. For the CDR3, the DNA is TGCAGTGCTAGAGAGGGGACTGGGCCTCGGCGGGAGACCCAGTACTTC. V is TRBV20-1 and J is TRBJ2-5, with D possibly being TRBD2 (6 bases). The CDR3 is made up of 16 amino acids. Deletions cut 0 bases from V and 5 bases from J, with 19 bases between. Germline CDR1 reads DFQATT; CDR2 reads SNEGSKA (reference sequence).